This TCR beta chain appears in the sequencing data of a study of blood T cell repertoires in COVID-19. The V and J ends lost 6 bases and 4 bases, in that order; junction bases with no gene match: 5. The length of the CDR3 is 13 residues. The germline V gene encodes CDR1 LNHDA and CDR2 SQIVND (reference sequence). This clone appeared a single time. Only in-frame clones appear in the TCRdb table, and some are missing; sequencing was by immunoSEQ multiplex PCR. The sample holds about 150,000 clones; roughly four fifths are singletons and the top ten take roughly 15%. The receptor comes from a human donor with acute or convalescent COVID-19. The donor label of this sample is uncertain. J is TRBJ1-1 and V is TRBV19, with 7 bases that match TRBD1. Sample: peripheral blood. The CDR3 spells CASSPDRATEAFF. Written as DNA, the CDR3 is TGTGCCAGTAGCCCAGACAGGGCCACTGAAGCTTTCTTT.